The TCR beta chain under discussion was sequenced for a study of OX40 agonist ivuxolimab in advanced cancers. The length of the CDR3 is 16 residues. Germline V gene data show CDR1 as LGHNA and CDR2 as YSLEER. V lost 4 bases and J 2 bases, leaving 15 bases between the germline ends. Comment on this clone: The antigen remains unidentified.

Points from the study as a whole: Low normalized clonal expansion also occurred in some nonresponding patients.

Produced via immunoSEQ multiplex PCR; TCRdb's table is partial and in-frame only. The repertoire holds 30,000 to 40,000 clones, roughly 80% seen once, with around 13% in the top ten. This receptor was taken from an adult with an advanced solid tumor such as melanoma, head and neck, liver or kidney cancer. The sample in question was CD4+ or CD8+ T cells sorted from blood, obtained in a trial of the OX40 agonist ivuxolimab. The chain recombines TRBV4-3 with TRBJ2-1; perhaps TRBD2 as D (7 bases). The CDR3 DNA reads TGCGCCAGCAGCCCGGAATGGGGGGGCGCCTACAATGAGCAGTTCTTC. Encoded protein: CASSPEWGGAYNEQFF.